This TCR beta chain was identified during a study of molecular identifiers for immune sequencing clone quantification. Study outcomes and limitations: Detectable among about a million naive cells, according to reports, was Jurkat TCR RNA spiked in from one cell.

Trimming took 5 bases from V and 2 from J, leaving 18 bases between them. CDR3 length: 16 residues. Germline CDR1 is MNHEY and CDR2 is SMNVEV (reference sequence). There are many counts of this clonotype. Antigen unknown. Naive CD8 T cell sorting was performed on the CD8+CD4-CCR7+CD45RA+ phenotype. Libraries of bulk TCR were made by previously described methods (with listed TCR primers). In TCRdb, the PCR reads were re-called with MiXCR into one record per CDR3 protein. The sample contains over 600,000 distinct CDR3 sequences, 20% of which appear only once. The TCR was taken from a human donor in good health. Some libraries in this study had Jurkat cell RNA spiked in. The rearrangement joins TRBV27 to TRBJ2-5; maybe TRBD2 (5 bases). The sequencing input was naive CD8+ T cells from blood, with Jurkat cell RNA spiked in. Subset in this sample: FACS-sorted CD8+CD4-CCR7+CD45RA+ naive T cells. The CDR3 DNA sequence: TGTGCCAGCAGTCAATATCCCGGACTGGGACAAGAGACCCAGTACTTC. Its translation is CASSQYPGLGQETQYF.